The next 21 T cell receptor beta chains were all read from a single sample in a study of T cell responses to AZD1222 COVID-19 vaccine. Sequenced by immunoSEQ multiplex PCR; TCRdb stores in-frame clones only, minus some. The sample includes about 180,000 clones, roughly nine tenths of them seen just once. The specimen was peripheral blood, collected on day 0 of AZD1222 vaccination. The receptor set was obtained from an adult in good health.

The chain couples TRBV5-1 to TRBJ1-5; 10 bases match TRBD1. CDR1 is SGHRS, CDR2 YFSETQ, per germline. There are 15 residues in the CDR3. Unmatched junction bases numbered 6, after V lost 4 bases and J lost 5 bases. The CDR3 nucleotides are TGCGCCAGCAGCCCGGGACAGGGGATTCATCAGCCCCAGCATTTT. It encodes CASSPGQGIHQPQHF.

The chain couples TRBV19 to TRBJ2-1; 7 bases fit TRBD2. The V and J ends lost 7 bases and 5 bases, in that order; junction bases with no gene match: 14. The CDR3 has 16 amino acids. Germline V gene data show CDR1 as LNHDA and CDR2 as SQIVND (reference sequence). The CDR3 DNA reads as TGTGCCAGTAAACCACCTGGGGAGGGGAAACACAATGAGCAGTTCTTC. Protein: CASKPPGEGKHNEQFF. Based on the CDR3 plus reference TRBV19 and TRBJ2-1, the full variable domain is DGGITQSPKYLFRKEGQNVTLSCEQNLNHDAMYWYRQDPGQGLRLIYYSQIVNDFQKGDIAEGYSVSREKKESFPLTVTSAQKNPTAFYLCASKPPGEGKHNEQFFGPGTRLTVL.

The rearrangement links TRBV19 to TRBJ2-5; TRBD1 might be the D (6 bases). This CDR3 spans 16 amino acids. The germline V gene has CDR1 LNHDA and CDR2 SQIVND (reference sequence). V lost 6 bases, J lost 1 base, and 18 bases lay in between. The CDR3 nucleotides read TGTGCCAGTAGCCCCGTAACCAGAGGGGGCCAAGAGACCCAGTACTTC. Translated: CASSPVTRGGQETQYF.

This sequence joins TRBV3-1 (or the pseudogene TRBV3-2) and TRBJ2-2; the match to TRBD2 covers 8 bases. There are 14 residues in the CDR3. The ends lost 6 bases at V and 6 bases at J; junction bases unmatched: 6. CDR1 LGHDT and CDR2 YNNKEL come from the germline V gene (reference sequence). Written as DNA, the CDR3 is TGTGCCAGCAGGACTAGCGCGGGCGCCGGGGAGCTGTTTTTT. It translates to CASRTSAGAGELFF.

The chain is built from TRBV9 and TRBJ2-2; a weak D match, TRBD2 (5 bases). This CDR3 spans 16 amino acids. Germline V lookup: CDR1 SGDLS, CDR2 YYNGEE. V lost 1 base, J lost 1 base, and 11 bases lay in between. The CDR3 bases are TGTGCCAGCAGCGTACTCGACGGAGGGAACACCGGGGAGCTGTTTTTT. This translates into CASSVLDGGNTGELFF.

The V call is TRBV24-1, the J call TRBJ1-1; D uncertain. The CDR3 has 13 amino acids. In germline, CDR1 is KGHDR, CDR2 SFDVKD. The germline V and J ends were trimmed by 7 bases and 1 base, with 9 bases remaining between them. CDR3: CATRDSTNTEAFF. The CDR3 nucleotides are TGTGCCACCAGGGACTCTACGAACACTGAAGCTTTCTTT.

This clone was recorded a few times. The chain's CDR3 is CASSLSLSNEQFF. The CDR3 DNA follows: TGCGCCAGCAGCTTGTCCCTTTCCAATGAGCAGTTCTTC. The chain employs TRBV5-1 and TRBJ2-1; no clear D. Germline V gene lookup returns CDR1 SGHRS and CDR2 YFSETQ. Trimming took off 1 base at V and 6 bases at J, with 8 bases between the two ends. The CDR3 runs to 13 residues.

The genes are TRBV5-8 and TRBJ1-5, with a weak D call TRBD1 (6 bases). This CDR3 has 18 amino acids. V was cut by 4 bases and J by 2 bases, with 22 bases left in between. Per the germline V gene, CDR1 is SGHTS and CDR2 is YDEGEE. The CDR3: CASSPLYDQGQRNQPQHF. The CDR3 nucleotides are TGTGCCAGCAGCCCCCTCTACGACCAAGGACAGCGCAATCAGCCCCAGCATTTT. Combining the CDR3 with reference TRBV5-8 and TRBJ1-5 gives the whole variable domain EAGVTQSPTHLIKTRGQQATLRCSPISGHTSVYWYQQALGLGLQFLLWYDEGEERNRGNFPPRFSGRQFPNYSSELNVNALELEDSALYLCASSPLYDQGQRNQPQHFGDGTRLSIL.

The chain recombines TRBV6-6 with TRBJ2-5; TRBD2 matches 7 bases. The germline V gene encodes CDR1 MNHNY and CDR2 SVGAGI (reference sequence). The CDR3 runs to 15 residues. The V and J ends lost 4 bases and 4 bases, in that order; junction bases with no gene match: 9. The CDR3 loop reads CASSSLLIAGETQYF. The CDR3 DNA is TGTGCCAGCAGTTCGCTTCTTATAGCGGGAGAGACCCAGTACTTC.

A remark on this clone: The junction and the germline gene differ at one end; a read error may be behind it. This chain connects TRBV5-1 to TRBJ1-2; 7 positions agree with TRBD1. The CDR3 extends over 14 amino acids. The germline CDR1 and CDR2 sequences are SGHRS and YFSETQ. The CDR3 coding sequence is TGCGCCAGCAGCTATAATACAGGGGACTATGGTTACACCTTC. Its protein product is CASSYNTGDYGYTF.

The genes are TRBV2 and TRBJ2-1; the D gene is possibly TRBD1 (6 bases). This CDR3 comprises 13 residues. The ends were cut back, 6 bases at V and 8 bases at J, with 14 bases in the middle. CDR1 SNHLY and CDR2 FYNNEI come from the germline V gene. The CDR3: CASRPTGTDEQFF. Here the CDR3 DNA reads TGTGCCAGCAGACCCACAGGGACCGATGAGCAGTTCTTC.

V gene TRBV6-2 or TRBV6-3 combines with J gene TRBJ2-7; no clear D gene. Germline loops: CDR1 MNHEY, CDR2 SVGEGT. The CDR3 is 14 amino acids. Deletions cut 4 bases from V and 0 bases from J, with 10 bases between. The CDR3 sequence is CASSSRVSSYEQYF. Here the CDR3 DNA reads TGTGCCAGCAGTTCAAGGGTTAGCTCCTACGAGCAGTACTTC.

The chain uses TRBV5-1 and TRBJ2-1; D uncertain. The germline CDR1 and CDR2 sequences are SGHRS and YFSETQ. The CDR3 runs to 19 residues. The V and J ends lost 1 base and 8 bases respectively, with 28 bases between them. The CDR3 loop is CASSLPFKDFSSLQDEQFF. CDR3 coding DNA: TGCGCCAGCAGCTTGCCTTTCAAAGACTTCTCCTCATTACAAGATGAGCAGTTCTTC.

The chain is built from TRBV27 and TRBJ1-1; 7 bases match TRBD1. The germline CDR1 and CDR2 sequences are MNHEY and SMNVEV (reference sequence). Trimming removed 4 bases from V and 4 bases from J; junction bases left unmatched: 0. CDR3 length: 12 amino acids. The CDR3 region is CASSSGGTEAFF. In DNA, the CDR3 is TGTGCCAGCAGTTCAGGGGGCACTGAAGCTTTCTTT.

The CDR3 DNA is TGTGCCAGTCGCGGGCACCTCTCCTACGAGCAGTACTTC. Encoded protein: CASRGHLSYEQYF. This chain connects TRBV19 to TRBJ2-7, with D perhaps matching TRBD2 (5 bases). The germline gives CDR1 LNHDA, CDR2 SQIVND (reference sequence). V was clipped by 8 bases and J by 0 bases, with 11 bases between them. CDR3 length: 13 amino acids.

The CDR3 DNA sequence: TGTGCCTGGGCTGGGGGGAGAAAAGAGACCCAGTACTTC. This sequence encodes CAWAGGRKETQYF. The J gene is TRBJ2-5, the V gene TRBV30; D may be TRBD2 (6 bases). Trimming pared 5 bases from V and 3 bases from J, leaving 13 bases between. Germline CDR1 is GTSNPN and CDR2 is SVGIG (reference sequence). The CDR3 contains 13 residues.

The chain's CDR3 is CASSLKGGETEAFF. CDR3 nucleotides: TGTGCCAGCAGTTTGAAAGGGGGCGAGACTGAAGCTTTCTTT. The chain links TRBV27 to TRBJ1-1; 7 nucleotides match TRBD1. V gave up 3 bases and J gave up 5 bases; unmatched junction bases: 6. Germline V gives CDR1 MNHEY, CDR2 SMNVEV (reference sequence). The CDR3 runs 14 residues.

The V gene is TRBV3-1 (or the pseudogene TRBV3-2), the J gene TRBJ2-7, with TRBD2 matching 7 bases. Per the germline V gene, CDR1 is LGHDT and CDR2 is YNNKEL (reference sequence). CDR3 size: 16 residues. The V gene end was trimmed by 4 bases and the J gene end by 5 bases; junction bases not matched to a gene: 14. The CDR3 here is CASSLVGGPGDNEQYF. Here the CDR3 DNA reads TGTGCCAGCAGCCTTGTGGGAGGGCCTGGCGACAACGAGCAGTACTTC.

V is TRBV7-8 and J is TRBJ2-7; no reliable D call. V dropped 4 bases and J dropped 2 bases, with 3 bases sitting between them. Germline-derived CDR1 and CDR2 are SGHVS and FQNEAQ. This CDR3 is 11 amino acids long. The CDR3 nucleotides read TGTGCCAGCAGCTCGACCTACGAGCAGTACTTC. Its translation is CASSSTYEQYF.

The rearrangement links TRBV5-4 to TRBJ1-2; TRBD1 matches at 11 bases. The CDR3 runs to 17 residues. Unmatched junction bases numbered 11, after V lost 0 bases and J lost 7 bases. Germline V gives CDR1 SGHNT, CDR2 YYREEE (reference sequence). The CDR3 is CASSLGPGQGEIVGYTF. CDR3 in DNA: TGTGCCAGCAGCTTGGGTCCGGGACAGGGGGAAATAGTTGGCTACACCTTC.

This sequence joins TRBV27 and TRBJ1-5; D is uncertain. Trimming removed 1 base from V and 0 bases from J, with 7 bases in between. This CDR3 has 15 amino acids. The germline V gene has CDR1 MNHEY and CDR2 SMNVEV (reference sequence). CDR3 region: CASSLYRYSNQPQHF. DNA of the CDR3: TGTGCCAGCAGTTTATACAGATATAGCAATCAGCCCCAGCATTTT.